The entry that follows covers one T cell receptor (beta chain) sequence. The antigen is not known. The sample comes from a study of graft-versus-host responses after intestinal transplantation. Overall study context: Those transplanted obtained multivisceral, liver-intestinal, or isolated intestinal grafts. Induction using anti-thymocyte globulin, followed by tacrolimus and steroids for approximately three years, was given to all recipients.

Study-wide results and limits: The marrow of recipients harbored GvH clones, and ileum or blood showed some of them first.

TCRdb keeps only in-frame clones here, not all; method: immunoSEQ multiplex PCR. The table includes some 83,000 clones, about nine tenths detected once. The CDR3 totals 15 residues. V lost 3 bases and J 4 bases, leaving 16 bases between the germline ends. CDR1 is MNHNS and CDR2 is SASEGT in the germline V gene. Sequenced material: unstimulated CD4+ T cells sorted from spleen or lymph node cells, taken before intestinal transplant. The TCR sequence derives from a human donor who received an intestinal transplant. The genes are TRBV6-1 and TRBJ2-7; D is perhaps TRBD1 (6 bases). The CDR3 DNA reads TGTGCCAGCAGTGATAACAGGGACGGGGTTTACGAGCAGTACTTC. Residues: CASSDNRDGVYEQYF.